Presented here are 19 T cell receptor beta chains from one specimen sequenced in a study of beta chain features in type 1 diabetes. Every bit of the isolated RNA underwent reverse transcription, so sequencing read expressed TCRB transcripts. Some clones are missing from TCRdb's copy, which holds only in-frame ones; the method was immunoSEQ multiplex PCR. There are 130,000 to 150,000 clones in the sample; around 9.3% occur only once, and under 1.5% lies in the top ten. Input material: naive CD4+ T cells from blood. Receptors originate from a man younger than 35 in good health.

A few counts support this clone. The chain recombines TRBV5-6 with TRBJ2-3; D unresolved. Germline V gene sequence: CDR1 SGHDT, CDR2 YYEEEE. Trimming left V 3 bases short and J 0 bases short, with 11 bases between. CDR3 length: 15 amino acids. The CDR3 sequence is CASSSPESSTDTQYF. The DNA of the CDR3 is TGTGCCAGCAGCTCACCGGAGAGTAGCACAGATACGCAGTATTTT.

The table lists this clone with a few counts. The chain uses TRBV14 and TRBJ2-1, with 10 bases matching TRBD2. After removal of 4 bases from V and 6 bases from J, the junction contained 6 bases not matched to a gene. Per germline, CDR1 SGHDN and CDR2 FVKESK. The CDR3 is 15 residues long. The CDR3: CASSPLAGEINEQFF. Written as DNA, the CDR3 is TGTGCCAGCAGCCCCCTAGCGGGGGAGATCAATGAGCAGTTCTTC. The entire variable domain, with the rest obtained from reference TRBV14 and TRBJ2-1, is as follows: EAGVTQFPSHSVIEKGQTVTLRCDPISGHDNLYWYRRVMGKEIKFLLHFVKESKQDESGMPNNRFLAERTGGTYSTLKVQPAELEDSGVYFCASSPLAGEINEQFFGPGTRLTVL.

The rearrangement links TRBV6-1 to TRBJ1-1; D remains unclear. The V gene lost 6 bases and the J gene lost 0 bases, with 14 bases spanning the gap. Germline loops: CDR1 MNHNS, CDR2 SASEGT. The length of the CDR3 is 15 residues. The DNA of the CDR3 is TGTGCCAGCAGACCCAAGGGAGGGATGAACACTGAAGCTTTCTTT. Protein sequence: CASRPKGGMNTEAFF.

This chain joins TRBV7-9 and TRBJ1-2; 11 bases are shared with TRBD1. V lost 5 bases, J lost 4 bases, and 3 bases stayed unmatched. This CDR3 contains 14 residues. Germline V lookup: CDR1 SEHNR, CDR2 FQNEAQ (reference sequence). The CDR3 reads CASSIGTGGYGYTF. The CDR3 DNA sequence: TGTGCCAGCAGCATCGGGACAGGGGGCTATGGCTACACCTTC.

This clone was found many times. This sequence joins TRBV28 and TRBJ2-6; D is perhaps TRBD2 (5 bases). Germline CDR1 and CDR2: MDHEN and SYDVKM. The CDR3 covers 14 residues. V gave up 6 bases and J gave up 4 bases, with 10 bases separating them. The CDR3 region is CASSPPGGANVLTF. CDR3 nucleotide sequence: TGTGCCAGCAGCCCTCCGGGGGGGGCCAACGTCCTGACTTTC. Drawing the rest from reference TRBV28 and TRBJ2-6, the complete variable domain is DVKVTQSSRYLVKRTGEKVFLECVQDMDHENMFWYRQDPGLGLRLIYFSYDVKMKEKGDIPEGYSVSREKKERFSLILESASTNQTSMYLCASSPPGGANVLTFGAGSRLTVL.

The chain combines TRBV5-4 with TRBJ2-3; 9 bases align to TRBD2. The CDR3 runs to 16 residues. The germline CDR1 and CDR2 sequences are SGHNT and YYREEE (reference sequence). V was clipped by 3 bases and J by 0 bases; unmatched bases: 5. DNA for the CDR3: TGTGCCAGCAGCTCCGCGGGGGGGGCAAGCACAGATACGCAGTATTTT. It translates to CASSSAGGASTDTQYF.

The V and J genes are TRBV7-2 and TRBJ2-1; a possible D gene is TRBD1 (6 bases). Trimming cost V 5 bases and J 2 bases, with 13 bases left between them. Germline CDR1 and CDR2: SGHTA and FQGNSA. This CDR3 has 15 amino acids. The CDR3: CASSPQGLAYNEQFF. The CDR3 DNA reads TGTGCCAGCAGCCCTCAGGGGCTTGCCTACAATGAGCAGTTCTTC. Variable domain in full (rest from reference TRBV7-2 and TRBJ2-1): GAGVSQSPSNKVTEKGKDVELRCDPISGHTALYWYRQSLGQGLEFLIYFQGNSAPDKSGLPSDRFSAERTGGSVSTLTIQRTQQEDSAVYLCASSPQGLAYNEQFFGPGTRLTVL.

The CDR3 bases are TGTGCCAGCTCCCCCAGGGGCGGCACTGAAGCTTTCTTT. Residues: CASSPRGGTEAFF. The rearrangement links TRBV11-2 to TRBJ1-1; D possibly corresponds to TRBD1 (6 bases). This CDR3 is 13 amino acids long. Germline-derived CDR1 and CDR2 are SGHAT and FQNNGV. Trimming pared 8 bases from V and 4 bases from J, leaving 14 bases between.

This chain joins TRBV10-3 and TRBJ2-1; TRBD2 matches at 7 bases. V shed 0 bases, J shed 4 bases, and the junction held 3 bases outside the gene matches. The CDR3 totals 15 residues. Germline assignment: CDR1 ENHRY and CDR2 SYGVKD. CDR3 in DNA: TGTGCCATCAGTGAGTCGACGGGGGGTTACAATGAGCAGTTCTTC. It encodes CAISESTGGYNEQFF.

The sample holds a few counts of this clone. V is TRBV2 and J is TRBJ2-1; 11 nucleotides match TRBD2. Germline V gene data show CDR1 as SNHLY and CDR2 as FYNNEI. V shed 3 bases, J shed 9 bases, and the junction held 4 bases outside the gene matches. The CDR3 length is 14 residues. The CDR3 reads CASSDGLAGGEQFF. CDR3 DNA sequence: TGTGCCAGCAGTGATGGGCTAGCGGGGGGTGAGCAGTTCTTC.

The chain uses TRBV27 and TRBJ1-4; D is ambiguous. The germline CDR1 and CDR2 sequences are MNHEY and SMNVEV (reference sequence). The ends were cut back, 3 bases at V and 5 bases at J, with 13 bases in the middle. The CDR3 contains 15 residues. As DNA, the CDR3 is TGTGCCAGCAGTTTCGAGCGGAGCAAAAATGAAAAACTGTTTTTT. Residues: CASSFERSKNEKLFF.

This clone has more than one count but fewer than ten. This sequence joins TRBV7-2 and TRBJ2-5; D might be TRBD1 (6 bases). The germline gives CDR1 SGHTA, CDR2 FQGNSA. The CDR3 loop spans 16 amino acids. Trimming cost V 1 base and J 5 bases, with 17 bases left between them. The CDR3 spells CASSLGDKQGWETQYF. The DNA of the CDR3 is TGTGCCAGCAGCTTAGGGGACAAACAGGGATGGGAGACCCAGTACTTC.

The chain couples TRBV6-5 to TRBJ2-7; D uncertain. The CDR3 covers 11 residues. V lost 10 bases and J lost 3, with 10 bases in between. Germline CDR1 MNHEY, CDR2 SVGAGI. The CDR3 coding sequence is TGTGCCACACAGAGACGCTACGAGCAGTACTTC. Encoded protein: CATQRRYEQYF.

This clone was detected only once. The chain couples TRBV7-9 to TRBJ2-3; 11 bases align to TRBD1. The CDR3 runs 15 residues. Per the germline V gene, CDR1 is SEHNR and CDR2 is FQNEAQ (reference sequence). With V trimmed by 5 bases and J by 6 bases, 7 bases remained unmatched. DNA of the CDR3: TGTGCCAGCAGCGAGGGACAGGGGGGAGGGGATACGCAGTATTTT. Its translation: CASSEGQGGGDTQYF.

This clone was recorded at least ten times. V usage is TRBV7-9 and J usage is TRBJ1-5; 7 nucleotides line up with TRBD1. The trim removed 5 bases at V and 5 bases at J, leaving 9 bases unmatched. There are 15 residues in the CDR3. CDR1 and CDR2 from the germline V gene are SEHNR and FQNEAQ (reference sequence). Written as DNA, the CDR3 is TGTGCCAGCAGCGACACAGGGGTTGGGGATCAGCCCCAGCATTTT. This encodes CASSDTGVGDQPQHF.

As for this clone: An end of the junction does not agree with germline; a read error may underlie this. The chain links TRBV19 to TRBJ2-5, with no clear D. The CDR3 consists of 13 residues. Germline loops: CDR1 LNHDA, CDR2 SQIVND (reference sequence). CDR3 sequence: CASSIRQEETHYF. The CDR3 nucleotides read TGTGCCAGTAGTATTAGGCAGGAAGAGACCCATTACTTC.

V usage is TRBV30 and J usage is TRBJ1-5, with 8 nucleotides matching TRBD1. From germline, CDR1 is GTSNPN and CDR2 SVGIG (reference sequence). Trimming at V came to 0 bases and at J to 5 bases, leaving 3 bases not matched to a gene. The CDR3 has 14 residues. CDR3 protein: CAWSVRTGHQPQHF. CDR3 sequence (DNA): TGTGCCTGGAGTGTACGGACAGGGCATCAGCCCCAGCATTTT.

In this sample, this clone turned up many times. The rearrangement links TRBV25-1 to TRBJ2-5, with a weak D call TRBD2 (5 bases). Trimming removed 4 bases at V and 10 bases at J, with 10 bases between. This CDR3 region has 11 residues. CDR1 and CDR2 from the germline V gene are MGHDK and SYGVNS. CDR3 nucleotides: TGTGCCAGCAGTGGACCGGAGGACCAGTACTTC. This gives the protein CASSGPEDQYF.

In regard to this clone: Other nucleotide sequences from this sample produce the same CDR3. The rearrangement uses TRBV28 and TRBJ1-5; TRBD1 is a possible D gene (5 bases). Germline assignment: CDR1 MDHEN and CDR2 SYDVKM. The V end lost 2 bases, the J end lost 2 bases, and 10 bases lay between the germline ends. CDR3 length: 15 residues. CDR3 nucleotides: TGTGCCAGCAGTTTAGGAGGGGTCGGCAATCAGCCCCAGCATTTT. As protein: CASSLGGVGNQPQHF.